The entry below describes one T cell receptor (beta chain). Amplified material comprised TCR beta CDR3 regions derived from RNA transcripts. Scientists carried out first-round RT-PCR using HTBI primers and then a second-round multiplex PCR. TCRdb reprocessed the multiplex PCR reads with MiXCR, giving one entry per CDR3 protein. Of 40,000 to 50,000 distinct CDR3 sequences in the sample, 40% to 65% are singletons; the top ten hold roughly 18%. This sample stems from a study of Graves' ophthalmopathy and Graves' hyperthyroidism. The sequenced sample was peripheral blood. The TCR was taken from an adult man with Graves' ophthalmopathy.

The CDR3 nucleotides read TGCAGTGCTAGAGATCCGGGGAGGACCGGGGAGCTGTTTTTT. Translating gives CSARDPGRTGELFF. This chain links TRBV20-1 with TRBJ2-2; tentative D call: TRBD2 (6 bases). Germline CDR1 DFQATT, CDR2 SNEGSKA (reference sequence). The CDR3 totals 14 residues. V lost 0 bases, J lost 5 bases, and 10 bases lay in between.